This T cell receptor (beta chain) comes out of a study of blood T cell repertoires in COVID-19. Study in general: Acute and convalescent COVID-19 specimens originated in the United States, Italy and Spain. T cells, B-cell-depleted T cells, or PBMCs supplied cDNA or gDNA.

Per the original data handling: Cell counts per sample came from amplifying reference gene primers. Sequenced by immunoSEQ multiplex PCR; TCRdb stores in-frame clones only, minus some. The V and J calls and clone size come from that table; D and trimming were worked out from the DNA. The data hold approximately 380,000 clones, with around 85% observed a single time. Germline-derived CDR1 and CDR2 are MNHEY and SMNVEV (reference sequence). CDR3 size: 18 residues. The junction had 16 bases not matched to a gene; V was cut back by 4 bases and J by 4 bases. The chain employs TRBV27 and TRBJ2-7, with 10 bases fitting TRBD1. The TCR was taken from a young woman with acute or convalescent COVID-19. The sample was peripheral blood. CDR3 sequence reads: CASSSQTGGNLLAYEQYF. CDR3 bases: TGTGCCAGCAGTTCCCAGACAGGGGGCAATTTGCTAGCTTACGAGCAGTACTTC.